A single TCR beta chain is shown here with its context. Its antigen specificity is not known. The input lacks base qualities; no much larger clone sits a single base away. TCRbeta CDR3 regions were amplified from genomic DNA by means of the immunoSEQ Assay, a bias-controlled multiplex PCR. The authors processed their data as follows. The number of nucleated cells in each sample was estimated from the amplification of reference gene primers within the assay. Sequence reads were collapsed and filtered to measure the absolute abundance of every unique TCRbeta CDR3 rearrangement. Productive Simpson clonality was computed per sample as the square root of Simpson's diversity index over productive rearrangements. TCRdb obtained this table from immuneACCESS and retained in-frame rearrangements with V and J assigned. These tables miss some clones; where compared with another copy, unresolved V genes account for less than half of the shortfall, and the remainder is unexplained. That table furnishes V, J and clone size, whereas the DNA furnished D and trimming. Across this sample there are over 300,000 clones, with around 88% seen only once. About 1.2% of the sample goes to the ten largest clones.

The data originate from a study of blood T cell repertoires in COVID-19 (dated by TCRdb to the early 2020s). In terms of the full investigation: The collaborator samples originated in the United States, Italy and Spain and spanned the acute and convalescent phases of COVID-19. Deeply sampled blood TCRbeta repertoires from subjects exposed to, actively infected with, or recovered from COVID-19 were included in the dataset. The material from the prospective study consisted of cDNA or gDNA derived from T cells, B-cell-depleted T cells, or PBMCs. Nearly every sample came with metadata listing a de-identified subject ID, COVID-19 status, age in years and sex. Where HLA class I and class II types were available, the types were taken from metadata supplied by the sample provider, not from assay-based typing. The samples were drawn from the first 160 participants of the ongoing ImmuneRACE study and from 1,254 subjects provided by 6 global collaborators. The repertoires were released in a freely available public database meant as a resource for research on the immune response to SARS-CoV-2. Results the study describes overall, beyond this receptor: The quantity of clinical and demographic metadata differed by source and by participant and was supplied without curation.

V sheds 3 bases and J sheds 2 bases, leaving 11 bases between their ends. Measured from the cysteine to the phenylalanine, the CDR3 is 14 residues long. Only the CDR3 part of the read is kept: 42 bases, read in frame from the first base. The germline V gene sets CDR1 to SGDLS and CDR2 to YYNGEE. The collaborating institutions used their own protocols to collect whole blood in K2EDTA tubes. Collaborator samples were shipped for TCRbeta analysis as frozen whole blood, isolated PBMCs, or DNA extracted from either sample type. The TCR comes from a woman in her forties or fifties with acute or convalescent COVID-19. Sequenced material: peripheral blood. The chain uses TRBV9 and TRBJ1-1; a weak D assignment points to TRBD1 (6 bases agree). The DNA sequence is TGTGCCAGCAGCGGAGGGACATTTAACACTGAAGCTTTCTTT. It encodes CASSGGTFNTEAFF.